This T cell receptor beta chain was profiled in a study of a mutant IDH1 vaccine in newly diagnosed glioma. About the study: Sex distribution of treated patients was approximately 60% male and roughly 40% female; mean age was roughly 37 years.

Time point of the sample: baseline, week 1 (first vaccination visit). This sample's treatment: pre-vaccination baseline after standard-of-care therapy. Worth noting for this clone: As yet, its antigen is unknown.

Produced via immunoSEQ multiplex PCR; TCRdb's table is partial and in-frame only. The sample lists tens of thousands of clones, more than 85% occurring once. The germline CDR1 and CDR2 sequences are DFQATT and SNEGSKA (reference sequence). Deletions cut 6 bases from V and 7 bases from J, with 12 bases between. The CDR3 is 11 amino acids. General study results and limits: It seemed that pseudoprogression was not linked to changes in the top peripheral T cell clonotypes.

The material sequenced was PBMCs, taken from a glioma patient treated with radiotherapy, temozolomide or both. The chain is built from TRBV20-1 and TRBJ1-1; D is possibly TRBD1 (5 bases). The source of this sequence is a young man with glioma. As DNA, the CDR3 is TGCAGTGCCACAGGTGTTAATGAAGCTTTCTTT. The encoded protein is CSATGVNEAFF.